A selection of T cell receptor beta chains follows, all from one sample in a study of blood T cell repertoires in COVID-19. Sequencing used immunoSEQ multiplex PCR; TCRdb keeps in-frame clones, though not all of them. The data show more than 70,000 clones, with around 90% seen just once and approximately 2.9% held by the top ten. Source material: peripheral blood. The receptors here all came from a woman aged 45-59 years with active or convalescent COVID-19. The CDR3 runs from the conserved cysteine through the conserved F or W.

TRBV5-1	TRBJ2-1	CASSLSGTGHNEQFF
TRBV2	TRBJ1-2	CASRVGTAYGYTF
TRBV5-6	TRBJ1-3	CASSWGSSTIYF
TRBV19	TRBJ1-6	CASSIGGSSYNSPLHF
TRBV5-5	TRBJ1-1	CASSLTGSTEAFF
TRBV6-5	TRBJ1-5	CASRRERRSNQPQHF
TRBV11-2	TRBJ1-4	CASSSDRDPNEKLFF
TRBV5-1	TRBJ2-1	CASSQTAGKYNEQFF
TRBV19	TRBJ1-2	CASSTPGTGFGYGYTF
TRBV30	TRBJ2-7	CAWARDRVEQYF
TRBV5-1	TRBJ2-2	CASSLVEGWTGELFF
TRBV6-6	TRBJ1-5	CAIQAGGSNQPQHF
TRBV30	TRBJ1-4	CAWSTGGANEKLFF
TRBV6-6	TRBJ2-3	CASSSGLAGSTDTQYF
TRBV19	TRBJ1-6	CASKTGSYNSPLHF
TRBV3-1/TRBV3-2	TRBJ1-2	CASSQQGATHGYTF
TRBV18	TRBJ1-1	CASSLDRNTEAFF
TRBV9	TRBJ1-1	CASSVLGTGNTEAFF
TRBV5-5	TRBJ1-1	CASSFGQGAFF
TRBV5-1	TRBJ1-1	CASSPGNTEAFF
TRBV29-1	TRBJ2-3	CSVAPRAGDTQYF
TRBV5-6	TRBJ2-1	CASSLALAGGNEQFF
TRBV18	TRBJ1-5	CASSTQGASNQPQHF
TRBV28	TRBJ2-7	CASSLIYTSGRPSSYEQYF
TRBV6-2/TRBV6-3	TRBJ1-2	CASSYSTGALYGYTF
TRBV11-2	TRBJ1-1	CASSSLRGQGGTEAFF
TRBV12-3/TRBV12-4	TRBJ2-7	CASSFRYEQYF
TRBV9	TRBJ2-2	CASSVQGNTGELFF
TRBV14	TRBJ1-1	CASSQLGQLNTEAFF
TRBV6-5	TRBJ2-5	CASSYGTGDQETQYF
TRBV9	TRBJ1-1	CASSVVEGGTEAFF
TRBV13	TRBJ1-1	CASSRRQGIRAEAFF
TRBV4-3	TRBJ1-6	CASSQDSSRGAPLHF
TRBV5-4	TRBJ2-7	CASSSTGTYEQYF
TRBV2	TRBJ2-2	CASSGSSQVGELFF
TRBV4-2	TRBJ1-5	CASSKTGTGVLSNQPQHF
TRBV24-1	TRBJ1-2	CATSERRGNYGYTF
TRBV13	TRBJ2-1	CASSLDQVLEQFF
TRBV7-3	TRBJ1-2	CASSLQGQNYGYTF
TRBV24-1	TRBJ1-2	CATSDRGLGYTF
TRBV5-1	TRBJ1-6	CASSDGQFNLYNSPLHF
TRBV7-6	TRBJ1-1	CASSPYRGLSMNTEAFF
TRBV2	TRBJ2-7	CASGPSQRLREQYF
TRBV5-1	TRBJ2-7	CASSYGQGSSYEQYF
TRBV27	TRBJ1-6	CASLPVIGEYSPLHF
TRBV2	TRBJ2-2	CASTKLARVANTGELFF
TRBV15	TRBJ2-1	CATSRGAGGGSYNEQFF
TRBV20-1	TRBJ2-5	CSASGGAAEETQYF
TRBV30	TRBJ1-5	CAWSVQVGQPQHF
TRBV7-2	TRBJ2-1	CASSLASSATYNEQFF
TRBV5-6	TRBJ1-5	CASSLRYEWGAQHF
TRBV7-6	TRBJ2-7	CASSLEGGTGHVEQYF
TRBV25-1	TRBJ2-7	CASSDEGAFSSAYEQYF
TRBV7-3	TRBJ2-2	CASSSRDRVNTGELFF
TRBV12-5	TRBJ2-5	CASGLWLAGGGQYF
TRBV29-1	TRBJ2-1	CSVESGVIWNEQFF
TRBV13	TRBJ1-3	CASTSTRAGNTIYF